This entry describes one TCR beta chain. Its cognate antigen is unknown. Assay: immunoSEQ multiplex PCR; the TCRdb copy retains only in-frame clones and omits some. The sample carries 95,000 to 100,000 clones, approximately 91% recorded once. This record comes from a study of T cell responses to AZD1222 COVID-19 vaccine. Study-level points and caveats: Two AZD1222 administrations were followed by greater Spike-specific TCR breadth and depth. Dominant CD4 TCR responses targeted spike regions 160-218 and 743-854. Possibly, clonal diversity was underestimated; donors were largely white British and included more females.

V gave up 0 bases and J gave up 4 bases; unmatched junction bases: 1. Germline CDR1 is SGHRS and CDR2 is YFSETQ. This CDR3 is 14 amino acids long. Sample: peripheral blood, taken 28 days after the second AZD1222 dose. This receptor was taken from an adult who received the AZD1222 COVID-19 vaccine. This chain uses TRBV5-1 with TRBJ2-1; TRBD2 aligns across 7 bases. This CDR3 is CASSLGEGYNEQFF. CDR3 coding DNA: TGCGCCAGCAGCTTGGGGGAGGGTTACAATGAGCAGTTCTTC.